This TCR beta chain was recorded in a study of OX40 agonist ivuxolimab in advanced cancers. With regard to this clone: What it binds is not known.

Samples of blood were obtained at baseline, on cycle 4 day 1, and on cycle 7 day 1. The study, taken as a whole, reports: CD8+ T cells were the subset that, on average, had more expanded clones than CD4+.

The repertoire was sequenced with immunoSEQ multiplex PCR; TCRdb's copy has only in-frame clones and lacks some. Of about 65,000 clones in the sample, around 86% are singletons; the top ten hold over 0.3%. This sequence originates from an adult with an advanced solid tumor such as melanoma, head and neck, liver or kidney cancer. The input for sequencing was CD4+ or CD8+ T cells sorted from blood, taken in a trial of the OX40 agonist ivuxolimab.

For the CDR3, the DNA is TGTGCCAGCAGCCAAGATTCTGGGGCCTTCTGGGGGCAAGAGACCCAGTACTTC. Translating gives CASSQDSGAFWGQETQYF. This chain uses TRBV14 with TRBJ2-5, with D perhaps TRBD1 or TRBD2 (5 bases each). V lost 0 bases, J lost 2 bases, and 19 bases lay in between. Germline V gene lookup returns CDR1 SGHDN and CDR2 FVKESK. The CDR3 sequence is 18 residues long.